The entry below describes one T cell receptor (beta chain). As processed by the authors: Estimation of nucleated cell counts relied on the amplification of reference gene primers. Assay: immunoSEQ multiplex PCR; the TCRdb copy retains only in-frame clones and omits some. From that table come the V and J calls and clone size; the DNA was used to work out D and trimming. The sample consists of some 150,000 clones, around 86% of them appearing once. The data belong to a study of blood T cell repertoires in COVID-19. Study at large: There were acute and convalescent COVID-19 samples, and they came from the United States, Italy and Spain. T cells, B-cell-depleted T cells, or PBMCs supplied cDNA or gDNA.

With 2 bases clipped from V and 6 bases from J, the junction kept 12 bases outside the gene matches. The CDR3 is 16 amino acids. Germline CDR1 SGDLS, CDR2 YYNGEE. This chain uses TRBV9 with TRBJ2-3; 7 bases map to TRBD2. This TCR came from a woman aged 80 or older in a cohort sampled during active or convalescent COVID-19. Specimen: peripheral blood. Here the CDR3 DNA reads TGTGCCAGCAGCGTCGGTGCTAGCGGAACAGTGGATACGCAGTATTTT. Translating gives CASSVGASGTVDTQYF. The full variable domain, its missing parts supplied by reference TRBV9 and TRBJ2-3, is DSGVTQTPKHLITATGQRVTLRCSPRSGDLSVYWYQQSLDQGLQFLIQYYNGEERAKGNILERFSAQQFPDLHSELNLSSLELGDSALYFCASSVGASGTVDTQYFGPGTRLTVL.